The next 18 T cell receptor beta chains were all read from a single sample in a study of blood T cell repertoires in COVID-19. Profiled with immunoSEQ multiplex PCR; TCRdb holds only in-frame clones, not every one. The sample lists tens of thousands of clones; about 90% were seen once. Material: peripheral blood. The source is a human donor in a cohort sampled during active COVID-19.

The V and J genes are TRBV9 and TRBJ2-3, with 11 bases fitting TRBD2. Germline V CDR1 and CDR2: SGDLS, YYNGEE. Unmatched junction bases numbered 9, after V lost 4 bases and J lost 8 bases. The CDR3 runs to 15 residues. The CDR3 region is CASSLVSGGAGTQYF. CDR3 in DNA: TGTGCCAGCAGCCTCGTTAGCGGGGGGGCCGGTACGCAGTATTTT.

This sequence joins TRBV7-9 and TRBJ1-2; possible D gene TRBD1, 6 bases. V dropped 4 bases and J dropped 8 bases, with 23 bases sitting between them. The CDR3 loop spans 16 amino acids. The germline gives CDR1 SEHNR, CDR2 FQNEAQ (reference sequence). The CDR3 coding sequence is TGTGCCAGCAGCTACGACGTCGGCAGGGGAAAAAAGGGCTACACCTTC. It translates to CASSYDVGRGKKGYTF.

V gene TRBV7-9 combines with J gene TRBJ2-7, with TRBD1 matching 9 bases. The CDR3 loop spans 16 amino acids. Germline lookup yields CDR1 SEHNR and CDR2 FQNEAQ (reference sequence). J gave up 4 bases and V 7 bases, and 14 bases lay outside the gene matches. CDR3 DNA sequence: TGTGCCAGCAACCCGCCAGCGGGACAGGGAAGGTACGAGCAGTACTTC. Translated: CASNPPAGQGRYEQYF.

The chain recombines TRBV7-9 with TRBJ2-3; no firm D call. This CDR3 is 13 amino acids long. The germline gives CDR1 SEHNR, CDR2 FQNEAQ (reference sequence). Trimming pared 6 bases from V and 4 bases from J, leaving 11 bases between. CDR3: CASRHDTPDTQYF. The DNA for the CDR3 is TGTGCCAGCAGACACGATACGCCAGATACGCAGTATTTT.

V is TRBV7-2 and J is TRBJ2-3; 7 nucleotides match TRBD1. V lost 1 base to trimming and J lost 1 base; unmatched junction nucleotides: 14. Germline lookup yields CDR1 SGHTA and CDR2 FQGNSA. There are 19 residues in the CDR3. The CDR3 DNA sequence: TGTGCCAGCAGCTTAGGAGGGGACAGAAGTTACGGACGCACAGATACGCAGTATTTT. Translation: CASSLGGDRSYGRTDTQYF.

This chain joins TRBV18 and TRBJ1-5; no definite D call. Germline values: CDR1 KGHSH, CDR2 LQKENI. The ends were cut back, 2 bases at V and 0 bases at J, with 5 bases in the middle. The CDR3 runs to 14 residues. CDR3 sequence: CASSPAFSNQPQHF. The CDR3 region has the DNA TGTGCCAGCTCACCAGCGTTTAGCAATCAGCCCCAGCATTTT.

The V and J genes are TRBV29-1 and TRBJ1-4, with 8 positions matching TRBD1. The CDR3 is made up of 14 amino acids. J lost 7 bases, V lost 7 bases, and 11 bases had no gene match. CDR1 and CDR2 from the germline V gene are SQVTM and ANQGSEA. CDR3 nucleotides: TGCAGCGCCTCCCTCGGGACAGGCACTGAAAAACTGTTTTTT. It codes for CSASLGTGTEKLFF.

CDR3 in amino acids: CASTGGYEQYF. The CDR3 nucleotides read TGCGCCAGCACGGGGGGCTACGAGCAGTACTTC. The chain joins TRBV5-1 to TRBJ2-7; 7 bases agree with TRBD2. Losses at the gene ends were 6 bases for V and 3 bases for J; bases not matched to a gene: 0. The CDR3 length is 11 residues. Germline CDR1 and CDR2: SGHRS and YFSETQ.

This clone was seen once. The chain recombines TRBV5-1 with TRBJ2-6, with 11 nucleotides matching TRBD1. Looked up from germline, CDR1 is SGHRS and CDR2 is YFSETQ. The CDR3 has 17 amino acids. V dropped 4 bases and J dropped 2; count of bases not matched to a gene: 5. CDR3 in amino acids: CASSPGTGGTGANVLTF. The CDR3 DNA sequence: TGCGCCAGCAGCCCCGGGACAGGGGGAACTGGGGCCAACGTCCTGACTTTC.

The chain has TRBV30 and TRBJ1-5; the D gene is possibly TRBD1 (5 bases). Trimming took 3 bases from V and 1 from J, leaving 13 bases between them. Per the germline V gene, CDR1 is GTSNPN and CDR2 is SVGIG (reference sequence). The CDR3 is 15 residues long. The CDR3 is CAWSHGQTSNQPQHF. DNA for the CDR3: TGTGCCTGGAGCCACGGACAAACGAGCAATCAGCCCCAGCATTTT.

This clone has only a few counts. The rearrangement uses TRBV19 and TRBJ1-5; the match to TRBD1 covers 9 bases. Trimming at V came to 10 bases and at J to 5 bases, leaving 6 bases not matched to a gene. This CDR3 comprises 13 residues. From germline, CDR1 is LNHDA and CDR2 SQIVND (reference sequence). The CDR3 DNA sequence: TGTGCCACCGCCGGGGACAGGGATCAGCCCCAGCATTTT. Amino acids: CATAGDRDQPQHF. Full variable domain (outside the CDR3, taken from reference TRBV19 and TRBJ1-5): DGGITQSPKYLFRKEGQNVTLSCEQNLNHDAMYWYRQDPGQGLRLIYYSQIVNDFQKGDIAEGYSVSREKKESFPLTVTSAQKNPTAFYLCATAGDRDQPQHFGDGTRLSIL.

The chain uses TRBV5-6 and TRBJ2-7, with TRBD2 matching over 8 bases. Germline V CDR1 and CDR2: SGHDT, YYEEEE. The CDR3 spans 15 residues. V lost 6 bases to trimming and J lost 3 bases; unmatched junction nucleotides: 11. The CDR3 region is CASTGDSAGDYEQYF. The CDR3 DNA follows: TGTGCCAGCACCGGGGACTCAGCGGGAGACTACGAGCAGTACTTC.

The CDR3 loop reads CASSLGGGVSYEQYF. DNA for the CDR3: TGTGCCAGCAGTTTAGGCGGGGGGGTGTCCTACGAGCAGTACTTC. V gene TRBV27 combines with J gene TRBJ2-7; TRBD2 agrees at 9 bases. The CDR3 consists of 15 residues. Germline V lookup: CDR1 MNHEY, CDR2 SMNVEV (reference sequence). The V and J ends lost 2 bases and 1 base, in that order; junction bases with no gene match: 3.

The chain employs TRBV4-3 and TRBJ2-7, with a possible D match to TRBD1 (5 bases). Germline CDR1 is LGHNA and CDR2 is YSLEER. The CDR3 is 15 amino acids. The V and J ends lost 0 bases and 4 bases respectively, with 13 bases between them. The CDR3 DNA reads TGCGCCAGCAGCCAAGATTCGACAGAACTTTACGAGCAGTACTTC. Translating it yields CASSQDSTELYEQYF.

The chain employs TRBV6-2 or TRBV6-3 and TRBJ1-5; D might be TRBD1 (5 bases). The CDR3 covers 15 residues. CDR1 and CDR2 from the germline V gene are MNHEY and SVGEGT. The V end was cut by 4 bases, the J end by 3 bases, with 13 bases between. In nucleotides, the CDR3 is TGTGCCAGCAGTTCCGGGGGATCGGACAATCAGCCCCAGCATTTT. Its translation: CASSSGGSDNQPQHF.

The chain combines TRBV12-3 or TRBV12-4 with TRBJ1-1; TRBD1 might be the D (5 bases). The ends were cut back, 6 bases at V and 7 bases at J, with 15 bases in the middle. The CDR3 covers 13 residues. CDR3 in amino acids: CASRGQGLIEAFF. The DNA of the CDR3 is TGTGCCAGCAGGGGGCAGGGCCTCATTGAAGCTTTCTTT.

The J gene is TRBJ2-5, the V gene TRBV11-3, with D perhaps matching TRBD1 (6 bases). Germline loops: CDR1 SGHNT, CDR2 YENEEA. This CDR3 is built from 15 residues. V was trimmed by 5 bases and J by 2 bases, leaving 15 bases between them. DNA for the CDR3: TGTGCCAGCAGCCTCCGGACAGAAGGACAAGAGACCCAGTACTTC. Translating gives CASSLRTEGQETQYF.

This clone was detected only once. The gene calls are TRBV2 and TRBJ2-1; 9 positions match TRBD2. V was pared by 6 bases and J by 8 bases, with 8 bases of the junction left unmatched. This CDR3 spans 14 amino acids. Germline V CDR1 and CDR2: SNHLY, FYNNEI. Written as DNA, the CDR3 is TGTGCCAGCAGAACGCGGGGGGGAGGTGATGAGCAGTTCTTC. This codes for CASRTRGGGDEQFF.